The 9 T cell receptor beta chains below were found in one sample sequenced in a study of technical replicates of blood from several donors. TCRdb's table, derived via immunoSEQ multiplex PCR, lists solely in-frame clones and lacks some. The repertoire has 75,000 to 90,000 clones, more than 85% of them found once; the top ten carry 0.34%. The sample comprised T cells isolated from PBMCs. These TCRs come from a human donor in good health.

The V gene is TRBV29-1, the J gene TRBJ1-1; 8 bases line up with TRBD1. The CDR3 consists of 15 residues. V lost 0 bases to trimming and J lost 3 bases; unmatched junction nucleotides: 6. The germline gives CDR1 SQVTM, CDR2 ANQGSEA. CDR3 in amino acids: CSVEEPLTGDTEAFF. The CDR3 coding sequence is TGCAGCGTTGAAGAACCCCTGACAGGGGACACTGAAGCTTTCTTT. The variable domain in full, completed from reference TRBV29-1 and TRBJ1-1, reads SAVISQKPSRDICQRGTSLTIQCQVDSQVTMMFWYRQQPGQSLTLIATANQGSEATYESGFVIDKFPISRPNLTFSTLTVSNMSPEDSSIYLCSVEEPLTGDTEAFFGQGTRLTVV.

V usage is TRBV2 and J usage is TRBJ2-1; D is undetermined. The CDR3 length is 13 residues. Germline CDR1 reads SNHLY; CDR2 reads FYNNEI. V lost 2 bases to trimming and J lost 8 bases, with 10 bases between them. This CDR3 reads CASSEWALDEQFF. In DNA form, the CDR3 reads TGTGCCAGCAGTGAATGGGCCTTGGATGAGCAGTTCTTC.

The genes are TRBV4-2 and TRBJ1-1, with D possibly matching TRBD1 (5 bases). The CDR3 totals 14 residues. V gave up 5 bases and J gave up 0 bases, with 10 bases separating them. Germline loops: CDR1 LGHNA, CDR2 YNFKEQ. For the CDR3, the DNA is TGTGCCAGCAGCATACAGACAGTGAACACTGAAGCTTTCTTT. Its protein is CASSIQTVNTEAFF.

This clone was detected once. CDR3 protein: CASSRLHTTGSFLEQFF. CDR3 coding DNA: TGCGCCAGCAGCCGGCTACACACGACAGGTTCGTTTCTTGAGCAGTTCTTC. The J gene is TRBJ2-1, the V gene TRBV4-1, with D perhaps TRBD1 (6 bases). The CDR3 is 17 amino acids. Deletions cut 4 bases from V and 9 bases from J, with 25 bases between. Germline CDR1 reads MGHRA; CDR2 reads YSYEKL.

The chain employs TRBV11-3 and TRBJ2-7; 7 bases are shared with TRBD1. The CDR3 contains 13 residues. The junction had 1 base not matched to a gene; V was cut back by 4 bases and J by 1 base. CDR1 and CDR2 from the germline V gene are SGHNT and YENEEA. The CDR3 loop reads CASSSGGSYEQYF. CDR3 DNA sequence: TGTGCCAGCAGCTCAGGGGGATCCTACGAGCAGTACTTC.

This clone occurred once. This chain uses TRBV29-1 with TRBJ1-2; 10 positions match TRBD1. The CDR3 length is 14 residues. Germline lookup yields CDR1 SQVTM and CDR2 ANQGSEA. V shed 6 bases and J 4 bases; nucleotides not matched to a gene: 8. CDR3 sequence (DNA): TGCAGCGTCCAACGGACAGGGGGGAGCTATGGCTACACCTTC. Protein product: CSVQRTGGSYGYTF. Full variable domain (outside the CDR3, taken from reference TRBV29-1 and TRBJ1-2): SAVISQKPSRDICQRGTSLTIQCQVDSQVTMMFWYRQQPGQSLTLIATANQGSEATYESGFVIDKFPISRPNLTFSTLTVSNMSPEDSSIYLCSVQRTGGSYGYTFGSGTRLTVV.

The rearrangement uses TRBV9 and TRBJ1-1; D perhaps matches TRBD1 (5 bases). This CDR3 region has 14 residues. Germline V gene sequence: CDR1 SGDLS, CDR2 YYNGEE. V was cut by 1 base and J by 1 base, with 8 bases left in between. The CDR3 sequence: CASSVMGGNTEAFF. Here the CDR3 DNA reads TGTGCCAGCAGCGTAATGGGGGGGAACACTGAAGCTTTCTTT.

The chain recombines TRBV7-2 with TRBJ2-4, with 7 bases matching TRBD2. Trimming at V came to 3 bases and at J to 0 bases, leaving 2 bases not matched to a gene. The CDR3 covers 15 residues. Germline V lookup: CDR1 SGHTA, CDR2 FQGNSA. CDR3 bases: TGTGCCAGCAGCTTGGGGGGGGTAGCCAAAAACATTCAGTACTTC. This encodes CASSLGGVAKNIQYF.

This chain links TRBV25-1 with TRBJ1-2; perhaps TRBD1 as D (6 bases). This CDR3 has 13 amino acids. Germline CDR1 reads MGHDK; CDR2 reads SYGVNS. The ends were cut back, 3 bases at V and 4 bases at J, with 9 bases in the middle. CDR3 sequence reads: CASSDSGVYGYTF. CDR3 nucleotide sequence: TGTGCCAGCAGTGATTCAGGGGTCTATGGCTACACCTTC.